This is a list of T cell receptor beta chains from one sample in a study of memory CD4+ T cells and cytomegalovirus serostatus. Profiling relied on immunoSEQ multiplex PCR, and the TCRdb table lists in-frame clones only, not all of them. Of about 61,000 clones in the sample, about 81% were seen once. Sequencing was done on a sample of memory CD4+ T cells from blood. The receptors derive from an adult in good health and CMV-seronegative. Both conserved end residues are part of each CDR3. D genes are given only for firm matches. A row's size may be missing; if present it is once, few, many or a size class.

TGCGCCAGCAGCATAGACACGGCCGGCTATGGCTACACCTTC CASSIDTAGYGYTF TRBV5-1 NA NA TRBJ1-2
TGTGCCAGCAGGCTAGTCGGGGTGACTGCAACTAATGAAAAACTGTTTTTT CASRLVGVTATNEKLFF TRBV7-3 NA medium-sized TRBJ1-4
TGTGCCATCGGAAAAAATCACTATGGCTACACCTTC CAIGKNHYGYTF TRBV10-3 NA NA TRBJ1-2
TGTGCCAGCCAGGAAGGAGGGGCGCCGACCGGGGAGCTGTTTTTT CASQEGGAPTGELFF TRBV27 NA NA TRBJ2-2
TGTGCCAGTAGTCCACCCCCTAAGGACGTAAATCAGCCCCAGCATTTT CASSPPPKDVNQPQHF TRBV19 NA NA TRBJ1-5
TGTGCCAGCAGCTCCGGGGGGGGGTCTGGAAACACCATATATTTT CASSSGGGSGNTIYF TRBV5-4 NA NA TRBJ1-3
TGTGCCAGCAGTCCCCCTAGCGGGCATTCCTACAATGAGCAGTTCTTC CASSPPSGHSYNEQFF TRBV28 TRBD2 NA TRBJ2-1
TGTGCCAGCAGCTTAAACAGGAACACTGAAGCTTTCTTT CASSLNRNTEAFF TRBV7-3 NA NA TRBJ1-1
TGTGCCAGTAAAACTAGCGGGAGTTCCTACGAGCAGTACTTC CASKTSGSSYEQYF TRBV19 TRBD2 NA TRBJ2-7
TGTGCCAGCAGAAGAGGGACAGGCGCTCAGGGTGGCTACACCTTC CASRRGTGAQGGYTF TRBV28 TRBD1 few TRBJ1-2
TGTGCCAGCAGTGGGGCCAGCGGGAGCACAGATACGCAGTATTTT CASSGASGSTDTQYF TRBV2 NA NA TRBJ2-3
TGTGCCAGCAGTGGGAGGGACAGACCCCCCTACGAGCAGTACTTC CASSGRDRPPYEQYF TRBV6-1 NA NA TRBJ2-7
TGTGCCAGTAGCCCCGCCACAGGGACCTATGGCTACACCTTC CASSPATGTYGYTF TRBV19 NA NA TRBJ1-2
TGTGCCAGCAGCCCCCGGCCTAGCGGGGGTCCGAGCTCCTACAATGAGCAGTTCTTC CASSPRPSGGPSSYNEQFF TRBV5-4 TRBD2 NA TRBJ2-1
TGTGCCTGGAGTCGTACAGGCGGGGGCAATCAGCCCCAGCATTTT CAWSRTGGGNQPQHF TRBV30 NA NA TRBJ1-5
TGTGCCAGCAGCTTAGGAGTGGGACGGACCTACGAGCAGTACTTC CASSLGVGRTYEQYF TRBV7-2 NA NA TRBJ2-7
TGCGCCAGCAGCTTGGACGGGTCGAACACTGAAGCTTTCTTT CASSLDGSNTEAFF TRBV5-1 NA NA TRBJ1-1
TGTGCCAGCAGCGTAACAAATAACTATGGCTACACCTTC CASSVTNNYGYTF TRBV9 NA NA TRBJ1-2
TGTGCCAGCAGTTTGACTAGCGGGAGCCACAATGAGCAGTTCTTC CASSLTSGSHNEQFF TRBV28 TRBD2 NA TRBJ2-1
TGTGCCAGCAGCGACCGAGGGCCTAGGAGGGAGACCCAGTACTTC CASSDRGPRRETQYF TRBV28 NA once TRBJ2-5
TGTGCCAGCAGCGCCCCGGGACTAGCGGGAGTAAATGAGCAGTTCTTC CASSAPGLAGVNEQFF TRBV9 TRBD2 NA TRBJ2-1
TGCGCCAGCAGTCAAGAGGAAAGCGGGAGGTGGGGTGAGCAGTTCTTC CASSQEESGRWGEQFF TRBV23-1 TRBD2 NA TRBJ2-1
TGTGCCAGCAGCTTAGCTACAGGGTTCGGCACTGAAGCTTTCTTT CASSLATGFGTEAFF TRBV11-2 NA NA TRBJ1-1
TGTGCCAGCAGCTCACGACAGGGGCCGTACTATGGCTACACCTTC CASSSRQGPYYGYTF TRBV7-6 TRBD1 NA TRBJ1-2
TGTGCCATCAGTGGGGGCTACGAGCAGTACTTC CAISGGYEQYF TRBV10-3 NA NA TRBJ2-7
TGTGCCAGCAGCGTATCCAGCGGGACTTCCTACAATGAGCAGTTCTTC CASSVSSGTSYNEQFF TRBV9 TRBD2 NA TRBJ2-1
TGTGCCAGCTCACCCGGGGGCAGGGAGACCCAGTACTTC CASSPGGRETQYF TRBV18 NA NA TRBJ2-5
TGTGCCAGCAGCTCCCGGGGATCCGGGACTTCTCGCACAGATACGCAGTATTTT CASSSRGSGTSRTDTQYF TRBV7-6 NA NA TRBJ2-3
TGTGCCAGCAGCCCGAGCGTGGGTTTTTCCTACGAGCAGTACTTC CASSPSVGFSYEQYF TRBV5-4 NA NA TRBJ2-7
TGTGCCAGCAGTGAGCAGGGGAGTGGGTACGAGCAGTACTTC CASSEQGSGYEQYF TRBV2 NA NA TRBJ2-7
TGCGCCAGCAGCCAAGGGATTCCTGGGAGTGGAAACACCATATATTTT CASSQGIPGSGNTIYF TRBV4-1 NA few TRBJ1-3
TGTGCCAGCTCACCACTGGGACAGGGGGCCGTTGCTGGAAACACCATATATTTT CASSPLGQGAVAGNTIYF TRBV18 TRBD1 NA TRBJ1-3
TGTGCCAGCAGTGGGAGGAGGGGGGGGAGAAGCAATCAGCCCCAGCATTTT CASSGRRGGRSNQPQHF TRBV6-1 NA NA TRBJ1-5
TGTGCCTGGAGTGTACAGTATGGCTACACCTTC CAWSVQYGYTF TRBV30 NA NA TRBJ1-2
TGTGCCAGCAAGCGGACAGGGTCTATTGATGAGCAGTTCTTC CASKRTGSIDEQFF TRBV2 TRBD1 NA TRBJ2-1
TGTGCCAGCAGCGAACCGGGACAGGGTGCCGAGCAGTACTTC CASSEPGQGAEQYF TRBV6-1 TRBD1 NA TRBJ2-7
TGTGCCAGCTCACCATTTGTAGGGAACGATGAGCAGTTCTTC CASSPFVGNDEQFF TRBV18 NA NA TRBJ2-1
TGTGCCAGCTCACCCCAAGGAGGACAGGCAGGGTATGGCTACACCTTC CASSPQGGQAGYGYTF TRBV18 TRBD1 NA TRBJ1-2
TGTGCCAGCAGCCCCGACTGGGGCGGCACAGATACGCAGTATTTT CASSPDWGGTDTQYF TRBV6-5 NA NA TRBJ2-3
TGTGCCAGTAGTAACAGATATTACACTGAAGCTTTCTTT CASSNRYYTEAFF TRBV19 NA few TRBJ1-1
TGTGCCAGTAGTATTGCGGGGTACGGCAACTATGGCTACACCTTC CASSIAGYGNYGYTF TRBV19 NA NA TRBJ1-2
TGCAGCGTTGCCTCCTACAATGAGCAGTTCTTC CSVASYNEQFF TRBV29-1 NA NA TRBJ2-1
TGTGCCAGCAGGATAATGGGACAGGGGGCTACTGAAGCTTTCTTT CASRIMGQGATEAFF TRBV6-5 TRBD1 NA TRBJ1-1
TGTGCCAGCAGCAAATTGAGGGGGCAAGGGGCTGAAGCTTTCTTT CASSKLRGQGAEAFF TRBV21-1 NA NA TRBJ1-1
TGCAGCGTTGGAGAGGGGACAGCCTACACTGAAGCTTTCTTT CSVGEGTAYTEAFF TRBV29-1 TRBD1 NA TRBJ1-1
TGTGCCAGCAGTTTAAACGAAGGACAGGTGGGAAAACTGTTTTTT CASSLNEGQVGKLFF TRBV28 TRBD1 few TRBJ1-4
TGTGCCAGCAGCTTTGGGGGGGACAAATGGTTTGGGAGCAATCAGCCCCAGCATTTT CASSFGGDKWFGSNQPQHF TRBV11-3 NA NA TRBJ1-5
TGTGCCAGCAGCTACGGGACAGGGATCAATGAAAAACTGTTTTTT CASSYGTGINEKLFF TRBV11-2 TRBD1 NA TRBJ1-4
TGTGCCTGGAGGGACCAGGGGGCGGTATACGAGCAGTACTTC CAWRDQGAVYEQYF TRBV30 TRBD1 NA TRBJ2-7
TGTGCCAGTAGGGGGGGTCTAGCGGGAGGTTCGAACACCGGGGAGCTGTTTTTT CASRGGLAGGSNTGELFF TRBV19 TRBD2 NA TRBJ2-2
TGCGCCAGCAGCCAAGTCGGGACATACGCTAACTATGGCTACACCTTC CASSQVGTYANYGYTF TRBV4-1 NA NA TRBJ1-2
TGTGCCAGCAGCTTAATTAGCGGGGGCACCGGGGAGCTGTTTTTT CASSLISGGTGELFF TRBV7-3 TRBD2 NA TRBJ2-2
TGTGCCAGCAGGTCAGGGGGCGGCGGGAGTAACACAGATACGCAGTATTTT CASRSGGGGSNTDTQYF TRBV2 NA NA TRBJ2-3
TGTGCCAGCAGCGAGACAGGGAGGAATTCACCCCTCCACTTT CASSETGRNSPLHF TRBV6-6 TRBD1 NA TRBJ1-6